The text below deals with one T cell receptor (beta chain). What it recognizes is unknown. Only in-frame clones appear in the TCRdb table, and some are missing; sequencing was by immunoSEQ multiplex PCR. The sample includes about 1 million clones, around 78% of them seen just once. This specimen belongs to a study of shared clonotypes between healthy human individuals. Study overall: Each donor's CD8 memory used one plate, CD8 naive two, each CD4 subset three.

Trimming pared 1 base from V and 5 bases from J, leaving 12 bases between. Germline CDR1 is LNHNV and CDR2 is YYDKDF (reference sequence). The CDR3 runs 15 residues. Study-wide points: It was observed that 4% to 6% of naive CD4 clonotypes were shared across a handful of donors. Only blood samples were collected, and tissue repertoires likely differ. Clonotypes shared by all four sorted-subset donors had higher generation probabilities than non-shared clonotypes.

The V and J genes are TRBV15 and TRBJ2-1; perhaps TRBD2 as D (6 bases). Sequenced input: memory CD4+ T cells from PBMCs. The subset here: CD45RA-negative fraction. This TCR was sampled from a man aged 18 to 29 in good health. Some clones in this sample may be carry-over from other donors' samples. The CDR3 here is CATSRVGEAHNEQFF. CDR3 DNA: TGTGCCACCAGCAGAGTGGGGGAGGCACACAATGAGCAGTTCTTC.